Listed below are T cell receptor beta chains from one sample, sequenced in a study of naive and memory T cell subsets. TCRdb re-derived calls from the UMI-ligation and nested PCR reads in MiXCR, one entry per CDR3 protein. In the table there are around 140,000 distinct CDR3 sequences, approximately 22% of which are singletons. The sample consisted of naive CD4+ T cells from blood. These receptors all stem from a human donor in good health. The CDR3 runs from the conserved cysteine through the conserved F or W. A D gene is named only where the DNA matches it firmly. Clone size, where shown, is once, few, many, or a class for clones that have expanded.

abundance: NA; v_gene: TRBV7-2; j_gene: TRBJ2-7; d_gene: NA; CDR3aa: CASSPSGGRGDEQYF; CDR3nt: TGTGCCAGCAGCCCCAGTGGGGGTAGAGGGGACGAGCAGTACTTC
abundance: few; v_gene: TRBV7-2; j_gene: TRBJ2-2; d_gene: NA; CDR3aa: CASSLETLSGELFF; CDR3nt: TGTGCCAGCAGCTTAGAGACGCTTTCCGGGGAGCTGTTTTTT
abundance: NA; v_gene: TRBV7-2; j_gene: TRBJ2-1; d_gene: NA; CDR3aa: CASSFGMGRSYNEQFF; CDR3nt: TGTGCCAGCAGCTTCGGCATGGGGAGGTCCTACAATGAGCAGTTCTTC
abundance: few; v_gene: TRBV12-3/TRBV12-4; j_gene: TRBJ2-7; d_gene: TRBD1; CDR3aa: CASSLPLPGTGFEQYF; CDR3nt: TGTGCCAGCAGTTTACCCCTCCCCGGGACAGGGTTCGAGCAGTACTTC
abundance: NA; v_gene: TRBV5-1; j_gene: TRBJ2-5; d_gene: NA; CDR3aa: CASSRSSPGQETQYF; CDR3nt: TGCGCCAGCAGTCGGTCCAGCCCGGGCCAAGAGACCCAGTACTTC
abundance: NA; v_gene: TRBV27; j_gene: TRBJ2-6; d_gene: NA; CDR3aa: CASSPVGRISGANVLTF; CDR3nt: TGTGCCAGCAGTCCCGTCGGGAGAATCTCTGGGGCCAACGTCCTGACTTTC
abundance: NA; v_gene: TRBV7-9; j_gene: TRBJ2-5; d_gene: NA; CDR3aa: CASSFGRETQYF; CDR3nt: TGTGCCAGCAGCTTTGGTAGAGAGACCCAGTACTTC
abundance: NA; v_gene: TRBV19; j_gene: TRBJ2-1; d_gene: TRBD2; CDR3aa: CASNAREASYNEQFF; CDR3nt: TGTGCCAGTAATGCTCGGGAGGCGTCCTACAATGAGCAGTTCTTC
abundance: few; v_gene: TRBV30; j_gene: TRBJ2-7; d_gene: NA; CDR3aa: CAWGPLPLEQYF; CDR3nt: TGTGCCTGGGGACCTCTACCCCTCGAGCAGTACTTC
abundance: NA; v_gene: TRBV29-1; j_gene: TRBJ2-3; d_gene: TRBD1; CDR3aa: CSVEGDRGPSISTDTQYF; CDR3nt: TGCAGCGTTGAAGGCGACAGGGGCCCCTCGATTAGCACAGATACGCAGTATTTT
abundance: few; v_gene: TRBV7-8; j_gene: TRBJ2-3; d_gene: TRBD2; CDR3aa: CASSLLLAGGADTQYF; CDR3nt: TGTGCCAGCAGCTTACTCTTAGCGGGAGGAGCAGATACGCAGTATTTT
abundance: NA; v_gene: TRBV2; j_gene: TRBJ2-7; d_gene: NA; CDR3aa: CASSDSRQLTYEQYF; CDR3nt: TGTGCCAGCAGTGATAGTCGACAGCTAACCTACGAGCAGTACTTC
abundance: many; v_gene: TRBV29-1; j_gene: TRBJ2-3; d_gene: NA; CDR3aa: CSVELALRQYF; CDR3nt: TGCAGCGTTGAACTCGCCTTAAGGCAGTATTTT
abundance: many; v_gene: TRBV27; j_gene: TRBJ2-7; d_gene: TRBD2; CDR3aa: CASSFSAGPTYEQYF; CDR3nt: TGTGCCAGCAGTTTCTCAGCGGGACCCACCTACGAGCAGTACTTC
abundance: many; v_gene: TRBV5-5; j_gene: TRBJ2-7; d_gene: TRBD2; CDR3aa: CASSLGTSGSLGGYF; CDR3nt: TGTGCCAGCAGCTTGGGGACTAGCGGGAGTCTTGGAGGGTACTTC
abundance: NA; v_gene: TRBV5-1; j_gene: TRBJ2-7; d_gene: NA; CDR3aa: CASSPEPGLSYEQYF; CDR3nt: TGCGCCAGCAGCCCGGAACCGGGTCTCTCCTACGAGCAGTACTTC
abundance: few; v_gene: TRBV24-1; j_gene: TRBJ2-2; d_gene: NA; CDR3aa: CATSEPGPGGELFF; CDR3nt: TGTGCCACCAGTGAACCGGGACCGGGCGGGGAGCTGTTTTTT
abundance: NA; v_gene: TRBV28; j_gene: TRBJ2-3; d_gene: NA; CDR3aa: CASSFIFRSSTDTQYF; CDR3nt: TGTGCCAGCAGTTTTATTTTCAGGTCTAGCACAGATACGCAGTATTTT
abundance: few; v_gene: TRBV12-3/TRBV12-4; j_gene: TRBJ1-2; d_gene: NA; CDR3aa: CASSRQENYGYTF; CDR3nt: TGTGCCAGCAGTAGACAGGAGAACTATGGCTACACCTTC
abundance: NA; v_gene: TRBV13; j_gene: TRBJ1-1; d_gene: NA; CDR3aa: CASSLDVATEAFF; CDR3nt: TGTGCCAGCAGCTTAGATGTTGCCACTGAAGCTTTCTTT
abundance: NA; v_gene: TRBV28; j_gene: TRBJ2-1; d_gene: NA; CDR3aa: CASSLYGSGSYNEQFF; CDR3nt: TGTGCCAGCAGTTTATACGGGAGCGGCTCCTACAATGAGCAGTTCTTC
abundance: few; v_gene: TRBV18; j_gene: TRBJ2-7; d_gene: TRBD1; CDR3aa: CASSPLDRVYEQYF; CDR3nt: TGTGCCAGCTCACCACTGGACAGGGTCTACGAGCAGTACTTC
abundance: NA; v_gene: TRBV7-8; j_gene: TRBJ2-7; d_gene: NA; CDR3aa: CASTSRLDTYEQYF; CDR3nt: TGTGCCAGCACCTCGCGGCTAGACACCTACGAGCAGTACTTC
abundance: NA; v_gene: TRBV7-9; j_gene: TRBJ2-1; d_gene: NA; CDR3aa: CASTARGEFNEQFF; CDR3nt: TGTGCCAGCACCGCCAGAGGAGAGTTCAATGAGCAGTTCTTC
abundance: NA; v_gene: TRBV12-3/TRBV12-4; j_gene: TRBJ2-6; d_gene: NA; CDR3aa: CASSLRGQNSGANVLTF; CDR3nt: TGTGCCAGCAGTTTAAGGGGACAAAACTCTGGGGCCAACGTCCTGACTTTC
abundance: NA; v_gene: TRBV5-1; j_gene: TRBJ2-7; d_gene: TRBD2; CDR3aa: CASSQIAGANYEQYF; CDR3nt: TGCGCCAGCAGTCAGATAGCGGGAGCGAACTACGAGCAGTACTTC
abundance: few; v_gene: TRBV3-1; j_gene: TRBJ1-1; d_gene: NA; CDR3aa: CASSQVLGGITEAFF; CDR3nt: TGTGCCAGCAGCCAAGTTCTGGGGGGCATCACTGAAGCTTTCTTT
abundance: many; v_gene: TRBV20-1; j_gene: TRBJ2-1; d_gene: NA; CDR3aa: CSARPQIPINEQFF; CDR3nt: TGCAGTGCTAGACCCCAGATCCCGATCAATGAGCAGTTCTTC
abundance: NA; v_gene: TRBV20-1; j_gene: TRBJ2-2; d_gene: NA; CDR3aa: CSARARPGWHLNTGELFF; CDR3nt: TGCAGTGCTAGAGCACGGCCGGGTTGGCACCTCAACACCGGGGAGCTGTTTTTT
abundance: NA; v_gene: TRBV29-1; j_gene: TRBJ2-2; d_gene: TRBD1; CDR3aa: CSVLPGGYTGELFF; CDR3nt: TGCAGCGTACTGCCAGGGGGATACACCGGGGAGCTGTTTTTT
abundance: NA; v_gene: TRBV19; j_gene: TRBJ2-7; d_gene: NA; CDR3aa: CASSDSAYEQYF; CDR3nt: TGTGCCAGTAGTGACAGCGCCTACGAGCAGTACTTC
abundance: NA; v_gene: TRBV6-5; j_gene: TRBJ2-1; d_gene: NA; CDR3aa: CASSYSHNEQFF; CDR3nt: TGTGCCAGCAGTTACTCCCACAATGAGCAGTTCTTC
abundance: NA; v_gene: TRBV29-1; j_gene: TRBJ2-7; d_gene: NA; CDR3aa: CSAGAGAYEQYF; CDR3nt: TGCAGCGCGGGCGCTGGGGCCTACGAGCAGTACTTC
abundance: NA; v_gene: TRBV2; j_gene: TRBJ1-2; d_gene: TRBD1; CDR3aa: CASTRDASGGYGYTF; CDR3nt: TGTGCCAGCACCAGGGACGCTTCAGGGGGTTATGGCTACACCTTC
abundance: many; v_gene: TRBV5-1; j_gene: TRBJ2-1; d_gene: NA; CDR3aa: CASSSLGTGRYNEQFF; CDR3nt: TGCGCCAGCAGCTCCCTCGGGACGGGACGGTACAATGAGCAGTTCTTC
abundance: NA; v_gene: TRBV5-5; j_gene: TRBJ1-6; d_gene: NA; CDR3aa: CASSLAGNGDSPLHF; CDR3nt: TGTGCCAGCAGCTTGGCGGGGAACGGTGATTCACCCCTCCACTTT